The 7 T cell receptor beta chains presented below share a single source sample, sequenced in a study of cytomegalovirus exposure and HLA in healthy donors. The primer mix had 60 Vbeta and 13 Jbeta primers. The repertoire was sequenced with immunoSEQ multiplex PCR; TCRdb's copy has only in-frame clones and lacks some. The top ten clones hold roughly 3.5% of a sample with approximately 110,000 clones, about four fifths of them seen once. Sequenced: PBMCs. These receptor sequences come from a man aged 35 to 55 in good health and CMV-seronegative.

This sequence joins TRBV12-5 and TRBJ2-5; D might be TRBD1 (6 bases). The CDR3 runs 13 residues. Germline lookup yields CDR1 LGHNT and CDR2 FRNRAP. The V gene lost 6 bases and the J gene lost 3 bases, with 11 bases spanning the gap. DNA for the CDR3: TGTGCTAGTGGCTCCCGGACAGAAGAGACCCAGTACTTC. It is translated as CASGSRTEETQYF. The full variable domain, its missing parts supplied by reference TRBV12-5 and TRBJ2-5, is DARVTQTPRHKVTEMGQEVTMRCQPILGHNTVFWYRQTMMQGLELLAYFRNRAPLDDSGMPKDRFSAEMPDATLATLKIQPSEPRDSAVYFCASGSRTEETQYFGPGTRLLVL.

This clone was seen a few times. This chain connects TRBV6-5 to TRBJ1-5; D gene uncertain. The germline gives CDR1 MNHEY, CDR2 SVGAGI. V was pared by 6 bases and J by 3 bases, with 15 bases between. The CDR3 covers 15 residues. CDR3 in DNA: TGTGCCAGCAGAGATGCCCGCGGCTCCAATCAGCCCCAGCATTTT. Translated: CASRDARGSNQPQHF.

The chain has TRBV14 and TRBJ1-1; 9 positions agree with TRBD1. CDR1 is SGHDN, CDR2 FVKESK, per germline. The V and J ends lost 4 bases and 4 bases, in that order; junction bases with no gene match: 7. The CDR3 loop spans 15 amino acids. The CDR3 loop reads CASSLGQGRGTEAFF. The CDR3 coding sequence is TGTGCCAGCAGCCTCGGACAGGGGAGGGGCACTGAAGCTTTCTTT.

This chain uses TRBV19 with TRBJ1-5; a possible D gene is TRBD1 (5 bases). Germline lookup yields CDR1 LNHDA and CDR2 SQIVND (reference sequence). This CDR3 comprises 15 residues. The V gene lost 4 bases and the J gene lost 6 bases, with 16 bases spanning the gap. Written as DNA, the CDR3 is TGTGCCAGTAGTACCCAGGGTTCAGGCGGTCAGCCCCAGCATTTT. It is translated as CASSTQGSGGQPQHF. The full variable domain, rest sourced from reference TRBV19 and TRBJ1-5, is DGGITQSPKYLFRKEGQNVTLSCEQNLNHDAMYWYRQDPGQGLRLIYYSQIVNDFQKGDIAEGYSVSREKKESFPLTVTSAQKNPTAFYLCASSTQGSGGQPQHFGDGTRLSIL.

V and J are TRBV7-9 and TRBJ1-1, with 8 bases aligning to TRBD1. CDR3 length equals 15 residues. Germline V gene lookup returns CDR1 SEHNR and CDR2 FQNEAQ (reference sequence). The V segment lost 5 bases and the J segment 1 base; nucleotides outside the gene matches: 6. The DNA for the CDR3 is TGTGCCAGCAGCCCCCGACAGGGGTCGAACACTGAAGCTTTCTTT. Protein: CASSPRQGSNTEAFF.

The V call is TRBV18, the J call TRBJ2-4, with 10 bases that match TRBD1. Germline V CDR1 and CDR2: KGHSH, LQKENI. V was clipped by 6 bases and J by 1 base; unmatched bases: 12. CDR3 size: 18 residues. The CDR3 loop reads CASSPGQGVGGAKNIQYF. CDR3 coding DNA: TGTGCCAGCTCCCCCGGACAGGGGGTTGGGGGGGCCAAAAACATTCAGTACTTC.

The rearrangement joins TRBV5-3 to TRBJ1-1; the match to TRBD1 covers 8 bases. TRBV5-3 is flagged as an ORF with uncertain function. The CDR3 totals 17 residues. Trimming cost V 4 bases and J 1 base; bases outside gene matches: 12. The CDR3 DNA sequence: TGTGCCAGAAGCATTTTTAGGACAGGGCATCGGAACACTGAAGCTTTCTTT. The encoded protein is CARSIFRTGHRNTEAFF.